This T cell receptor beta chain was recorded in a study of cytomegalovirus exposure and HLA in healthy donors. The germline gives CDR1 LGHNA, CDR2 YSLEER. Trimming removed 3 bases from V and 4 bases from J, with 10 bases in between. The CDR3 is made up of 14 amino acids. Study-wide findings and caveats: According to the study, 180 or so TCR beta chains were cytomegalovirus-associated. There were a few CMV-associated chains whose specificity for CMV antigens was confirmed in vitro. That first-cohort TCR clusters tended to co-occur in the 100 to 150 validation repertoires was found in a later analysis.

Sequencing used immunoSEQ multiplex PCR; TCRdb keeps in-frame clones, though not all of them. The profile shows about 82,000 clones, around 92% of them singletons. The approximately 120-subject validation cohort, separate from the approximately 670-subject first cohort, included the donors. As for this clone: What it recognizes is unknown.

This TCR was recovered from a man between 18 and 35 years old in good health and CMV-seronegative. The rearrangement joins TRBV4-3 to TRBJ2-1; D possibly corresponds to TRBD1 (5 bases). The sequenced sample was PBMCs. CDR3 in DNA: TGCGCCAGCAGCCATGGGGCACTTTACAATGAGCAGTTCTTC. Protein sequence: CASSHGALYNEQFF.